The 2 T cell receptor beta chains reported below all come from one sample, sequenced in a study of blood T cell repertoires in COVID-19. Assay: immunoSEQ multiplex PCR; the TCRdb copy retains only in-frame clones and omits some. The sample holds a few hundred thousand clones, 89% seen once. Sequenced input: peripheral blood. These receptors all come from a woman aged 60-70 years with COVID-19, enrolled during active disease.

The genes are TRBV2 and TRBJ2-2, with D unclear. The germline gives CDR1 SNHLY, CDR2 FYNNEI. This CDR3 has 15 residues. Trimming removed 1 base from V and 5 bases from J, with 11 bases in between. CDR3 sequence (DNA): TGTGCCAGCAGTGAAGATCAGGTCCGGACCGGGGAGCTGTTTTTT. Its translation is CASSEDQVRTGELFF.

The rearrangement links TRBV12-5 to TRBJ2-1; tentative D call: TRBD2 (7 bases). Germline CDR1 LGHNT, CDR2 FRNRAP. The CDR3 has 15 amino acids. The V and J ends lost 6 bases and 5 bases respectively, with 17 bases between them. The CDR3 region is CASGTRGGLDNEQFF. CDR3 nucleotides: TGTGCTAGTGGCACAAGGGGGGGATTGGACAATGAGCAGTTCTTC.